This T cell receptor (beta chain) was identified during a study of CD8 T cells in Susac syndrome. RNA amounts of roughly 0.5 to 1 ug underwent reverse transcription with random hexamers. TCRdb used MiXCR to reprocess the immunoSEQ multiplex PCR reads, holding one entry per CDR3 protein. The sample lists around 81,000 distinct CDR3 sequences, 94% occurring once. Material for sequencing was CD8+ T cells from PBMCs. The receptor's source is a human donor with Susac syndrome.

The CDR3 region has the DNA TGTGCCAGCAGCCAAGAGCAGGGGGCGGCCTACGAGCAGTACTTC. It specifies CASSQEQGAAYEQYF. J is TRBJ2-7 and V is TRBV4-2; 8 bases fit TRBD1. Germline lookup yields CDR1 LGHNA and CDR2 YNFKEQ. Trimming at V came to 0 bases and at J to 2 bases, leaving 3 bases not matched to a gene. CDR3 size: 15 residues.